The 20 T cell receptor beta chains in this list originate from one sample, sequenced in a study of blood T cell repertoires in COVID-19. Measured with immunoSEQ multiplex PCR; TCRdb has only the in-frame clones, and not every one. The sample holds about 130,000 clones; around 81% are singletons and the top ten take approximately 10%. Sequenced material: peripheral blood. The receptors originated from a human donor in a cohort sampled during active COVID-19.

The rearrangement uses TRBV2 and TRBJ1-1; unclear D gene. Germline assignment: CDR1 SNHLY and CDR2 FYNNEI. Trimming cost V 1 base and J 10 bases, with 10 bases left between them. This CDR3 spans 12 amino acids. DNA for the CDR3: TGTGCCAGCAGTGAAGGAGGGTTAACAGCTTTCTTT. Its translation is CASSEGGLTAFF.

V and J are TRBV18 and TRBJ1-1; D might be TRBD1 (5 bases). Germline loops: CDR1 KGHSH, CDR2 LQKENI. The V end lost 4 bases, the J end lost 7 bases, and 7 bases lay between the germline ends. The CDR3 contains 11 residues. This CDR3 reads CASSRGGEAFF. The DNA for the CDR3 is TGTGCCAGCTCACGGGGGGGTGAAGCTTTCTTT.

This clone turned up a few times. J is TRBJ1-5 and V is TRBV6-1; a possible D gene is TRBD1 (5 bases). CDR1 and CDR2 (germline): MNHNS, SASEGT. V lost 3 bases and J 6 bases, leaving 12 bases between the germline ends. This CDR3 contains 14 residues. The chain's CDR3 is CASSEAGRSQPQHF. DNA for the CDR3: TGTGCCAGCAGTGAGGCAGGGAGGTCTCAGCCCCAGCATTTT.

V gene TRBV19 combines with J gene TRBJ2-7, with D tentatively TRBD1 (6 bases). Germline V gene sequence: CDR1 LNHDA, CDR2 SQIVND (reference sequence). This CDR3 spans 11 amino acids. Trimming took 8 bases from V and 3 from J, leaving 8 bases between them. CDR3 region: CASGQNYEQYF. The CDR3 DNA reads as TGTGCCAGTGGACAGAACTACGAGCAGTACTTC.

This chain uses TRBV11-2 with TRBJ1-3; maybe TRBD1 (6 bases). Trimming stripped 1 base from V and 2 bases from J, with 9 bases between. The CDR3 runs 15 residues. The germline V gene has CDR1 SGHAT and CDR2 FQNNGV. The CDR3 here is CASSLVQGTGNTIYF. The CDR3 DNA reads as TGTGCCAGCAGCTTAGTACAGGGCACTGGAAACACCATATATTTT.

The CDR3 region is CASSLEAGEVQETQYF. The CDR3 DNA reads as TGTGCCAGCAGCTTAGAGGCGGGGGAGGTCCAAGAGACCCAGTACTTC. The chain employs TRBV7-6 and TRBJ2-5, with TRBD2 matching 7 bases. After removal of 1 base from V and 1 base from J, the junction contained 6 bases not matched to a gene. The CDR3 has 16 residues. Per the germline V gene, CDR1 is SGHVS and CDR2 is FNYEAQ.

This sequence joins TRBV3-1 (or the pseudogene TRBV3-2) and TRBJ2-7; D not resolved. The CDR3 runs to 12 residues. V was trimmed by 5 bases and J by 7 bases, leaving 12 bases between them. Germline loops: CDR1 LGHDT, CDR2 YNNKEL (reference sequence). The CDR3 DNA follows: TGTGCCAGCAGCTCTATCCCCTCAGAGCAGTACTTC. Its translation: CASSSIPSEQYF.

The chain combines TRBV28 with TRBJ2-3, with D tentatively TRBD2 (7 bases). Between the trimmed V and J ends, which lost 7 bases and 4 bases, there was a span of 21 bases. Germline V gives CDR1 MDHEN, CDR2 SYDVKM. This CDR3 has 16 residues. The CDR3 nucleotides are TGTGCCAGCACCGCCTCAAGGGGGGGGCGATCAGATACGCAGTATTTT. It translates to CASTASRGGRSDTQYF.

The gene calls are TRBV7-7 and TRBJ2-3; the match to TRBD1 covers 10 bases. The CDR3 totals 15 residues. Germline V gene sequence: CDR1 SSHAT, CDR2 FNYEAQ (reference sequence). With 6 bases clipped from V and 6 bases from J, the junction kept 9 bases outside the gene matches. The CDR3 reads CASSSGQGISDTQYF. CDR3 in DNA: TGTGCCAGCAGTTCGGGACAGGGGATCTCGGATACGCAGTATTTT.

The chain carries TRBV7-6 and TRBJ1-1, with a possible D match to TRBD1 (5 bases). V was clipped by 6 bases and J by 3 bases, with 17 bases between them. This CDR3 is 15 amino acids long. Germline V gene sequence: CDR1 SGHVS, CDR2 FNYEAQ. Here the CDR3 reads CASRDTAGIDTEAFF. CDR3 nucleotides: TGTGCCAGCAGAGATACTGCAGGGATTGACACTGAAGCTTTCTTT.

The rearrangement uses TRBV2 and TRBJ1-2; D not resolved. The V and J ends lost 5 bases and 0 bases respectively, with 13 bases between them. The CDR3 extends over 15 amino acids. Germline CDR1 is SNHLY and CDR2 is FYNNEI. CDR3 amino acids: CASSPISLANYGYTF. The CDR3 DNA sequence: TGTGCCAGCAGTCCCATAAGTTTAGCTAACTATGGCTACACCTTC.

The chain uses TRBV5-6 and TRBJ1-5; D gene uncertain. CDR1 is SGHDT and CDR2 is YYEEEE in the germline V gene. V was trimmed by 5 bases and J by 7 bases, leaving 13 bases between them. The CDR3 has 13 residues. CDR3 protein: CASSANLKQPQHF. The CDR3 region has the DNA TGTGCCAGCAGTGCTAACCTAAAACAGCCCCAGCATTTT.

The gene calls are TRBV3-1 (or the pseudogene TRBV3-2) and TRBJ2-7; TRBD1 matches at 9 bases. From germline, CDR1 is LGHDT and CDR2 YNNKEL (reference sequence). V dropped 0 bases and J dropped 2; count of bases not matched to a gene: 5. The CDR3 length is 16 residues. The DNA for the CDR3 is TGTGCCAGCAGCCAAGATCCGCGACAGGGGGCCTACGAGCAGTACTTC. This encodes CASSQDPRQGAYEQYF.

This rearrangement joins TRBV2 to TRBJ2-3, with D perhaps matching TRBD1 (5 bases). CDR1 and CDR2 (germline): SNHLY, FYNNEI. The V end was cut by 3 bases, the J end by 1 base, with 8 bases between. CDR3 length: 14 amino acids. CDR3 residues: CASSDRAGTDTQYF. The CDR3 nucleotides read TGTGCCAGCAGTGACAGGGCCGGCACAGATACGCAGTATTTT.

The CDR3, as DNA: TGTGCCAGTAGTATAGGGGGGACAGGAATCTATGGCTACACCTTC. Amino acid sequence: CASSIGGTGIYGYTF. This chain joins TRBV19 and TRBJ1-2; 8 bases agree with TRBD1. CDR3 length: 15 amino acids. The J segment lost 4 bases and the V segment lost 1 base, leaving 5 bases of the junction unmatched. CDR1 is LNHDA and CDR2 is SQIVND in the germline V gene (reference sequence). The full variable domain, its missing parts supplied by reference TRBV19 and TRBJ1-2, is DGGITQSPKYLFRKEGQNVTLSCEQNLNHDAMYWYRQDPGQGLRLIYYSQIVNDFQKGDIAEGYSVSREKKESFPLTVTSAQKNPTAFYLCASSIGGTGIYGYTFGSGTRLTVV.

This clone was seen only a few times. The rearrangement uses TRBV9 and TRBJ1-1; D perhaps matches TRBD1 (5 bases). Germline values: CDR1 SGDLS, CDR2 YYNGEE. V shed 3 bases and J shed 0 bases, with 12 bases lying between them. The CDR3 has 15 amino acids. CDR3 nucleotide sequence: TGTGCCAGCAGCGCCCAGGGTGGGATGAACACTGAAGCTTTCTTT. It specifies CASSAQGGMNTEAFF.

The chain combines TRBV30 with TRBJ1-2, with D possibly TRBD1 on 6 matching bases. V was trimmed by 4 bases and J by 4 bases, leaving 13 bases between them. CDR1 and CDR2 (germline): GTSNPN, SVGIG (reference sequence). This CDR3 contains 13 residues. CDR3 sequence: CAWNFQGTYGYTF. The CDR3 DNA follows: TGTGCCTGGAATTTCCAGGGGACCTATGGCTACACCTTC.

The J gene is TRBJ2-1, the V gene TRBV2, with D maybe TRBD1 (6 bases). The CDR3 contains 15 residues. Trimming removed 0 bases at V and 5 bases at J, with 11 bases between. The V gene's germline CDR1 is SNHLY and CDR2 FYNNEI. The CDR3: CASSEAKQGNNEQFF. CDR3 nucleotides: TGTGCCAGCAGTGAAGCTAAACAGGGCAACAATGAGCAGTTCTTC.

The CDR3 loop reads CASSQGFGGAKNIQYF. Here the CDR3 DNA reads TGTGCCAGCAGCCAAGGCTTCGGGGGAGCCAAAAACATTCAGTACTTC. The chain combines TRBV14 with TRBJ2-4, with a weak D call TRBD2 (6 bases). Deletions cut 1 base from V and 0 bases from J, with 10 bases between. Germline values: CDR1 SGHDN, CDR2 FVKESK. This CDR3 has 16 residues.

The CDR3, as DNA: TGTGCCAGCAGCCGTAACAGAAACTCCTACGAGCAGTACTTC. Translating gives CASSRNRNSYEQYF. This rearrangement joins TRBV14 to TRBJ2-7; D call uncertain. The V gene lost 4 bases and the J gene lost 0 bases, with 10 bases spanning the gap. CDR3 length: 14 residues. Per the germline V gene, CDR1 is SGHDN and CDR2 is FVKESK.